Listed here are 8 T cell receptor beta chains from one sample, sequenced in a study of blood T cell repertoires in COVID-19. Data came from immunoSEQ multiplex PCR; TCRdb stores just in-frame clones and leaves some out. The table includes more than 200,000 clones, 70% to 85% detected once. The sequenced sample consisted of peripheral blood. Source of these receptors: a woman of 80 years or more with active or convalescent COVID-19.

This chain uses TRBV30 with TRBJ2-2; 12 nucleotides match TRBD1. Germline CDR1 and CDR2: GTSNPN and SVGIG (reference sequence). This CDR3 has 20 amino acids. Trimming cost V 3 bases and J 6 bases; bases outside gene matches: 20. CDR3 sequence (DNA): TGTGCCTGGAGGAGGCCTCGGTTGGGACAGGGGGCGCTTGACCCCGGGGAGCTGTTTTTT. Encoded protein: CAWRRPRLGQGALDPGELFF. Variable domain in full (rest from reference TRBV30 and TRBJ2-2): SQTIHQWPATLVQPVGSPLSLECTVEGTSNPNLYWYRQAAGRGLQLLFYSVGIGQISSEVPQNLSASRPQDRQFILSSKKLLLSDSGFYLCAWRRPRLGQGALDPGELFFGEGSRLTVL.

Comment on this clone: The junction does not match germline at one end; this may be a read error. This chain joins TRBV20-1 and TRBJ1-4; D is unclear. CDR1 and CDR2 (germline): DFQATT, SNEGSKA (reference sequence). This CDR3 has 11 amino acids. CDR3 bases: TGCAGTGCTAGGTCCCACGCCATTCCCTATTTT. Residues: CSARSHAIPYF.

The chain employs TRBV3-1 (or the pseudogene TRBV3-2) and TRBJ1-4; D uncertain. Germline V CDR1 and CDR2: LGHDT, YNNKEL (reference sequence). The CDR3 covers 13 residues. The V end lost 1 base, the J end lost 8 bases, and 8 bases lay between the germline ends. Written as DNA, the CDR3 is TGTGCCAGCAGCCAAGTAGCCCCCGAAAAACTGTTTTTT. Amino acid sequence: CASSQVAPEKLFF.

This rearrangement joins TRBV19 to TRBJ1-4; D ambiguous. V was pared by 3 bases and J by 4 bases, with 6 bases between. This CDR3 is built from 13 residues. The germline gives CDR1 LNHDA, CDR2 SQIVND (reference sequence). Here the CDR3 reads CASSILYNEKLFF. CDR3 sequence (DNA): TGTGCCAGTAGTATCCTTTATAATGAAAAACTGTTTTTT.

The rearrangement joins TRBV18 to TRBJ1-2; no firm D call. Trimming pared 8 bases from V and 6 bases from J, leaving 16 bases between. CDR3 length: 13 amino acids. In germline, CDR1 is KGHSH, CDR2 LQKENI. The CDR3 nucleotides read TGTGCCAGCGCTTCGTTCGGTTCGGATGGCTACACCTTC. As protein: CASASFGSDGYTF.

This clone was seen a handful of times. This chain joins TRBV6-1 and TRBJ1-2, with D maybe TRBD1 (5 bases). V lost 1 base to trimming and J lost 3 bases, with 12 bases between them. The CDR3 runs 15 residues. Germline V gene sequence: CDR1 MNHNS, CDR2 SASEGT. CDR3 region: CASSEVRGLHYGYTF. CDR3 DNA: TGTGCCAGCAGTGAAGTTAGGGGTTTGCACTATGGCTACACCTTC.

This sequence joins TRBV6-1 and TRBJ1-5, with 8 nucleotides matching TRBD1. V lost 1 base to trimming and J lost 5 bases; unmatched junction nucleotides: 7. Germline V gene sequence: CDR1 MNHNS, CDR2 SASEGT. CDR3 length equals 16 residues. The CDR3, as DNA: TGTGCCAGCAGTGAAGGTTTCAGGGGGCAGGATCAGCCCCAGCATTTT. Translating gives CASSEGFRGQDQPQHF.

V and J are TRBV5-1 and TRBJ2-2, with 7 nucleotides matching TRBD2. In germline, CDR1 is SGHRS, CDR2 YFSETQ. With 5 bases clipped from V and 0 bases from J, the junction kept 4 bases outside the gene matches. The CDR3 consists of 15 residues. The CDR3 DNA reads as TGCGCCAGCAGATTAGCGGGCGCGAACACCGGGGAGCTGTTTTTT. Residues: CASRLAGANTGELFF. Together with reference TRBV5-1 and TRBJ2-2, the CDR3 gives the full variable domain: KAGVTQTPRYLIKTRGQQVTLSCSPISGHRSVSWYQQTPGQGLQFLFEYFSETQRNKGNFPGRFSGRQFSNSRSEMNVSTLELGDSALYLCASRLAGANTGELFFGEGSRLTVL.